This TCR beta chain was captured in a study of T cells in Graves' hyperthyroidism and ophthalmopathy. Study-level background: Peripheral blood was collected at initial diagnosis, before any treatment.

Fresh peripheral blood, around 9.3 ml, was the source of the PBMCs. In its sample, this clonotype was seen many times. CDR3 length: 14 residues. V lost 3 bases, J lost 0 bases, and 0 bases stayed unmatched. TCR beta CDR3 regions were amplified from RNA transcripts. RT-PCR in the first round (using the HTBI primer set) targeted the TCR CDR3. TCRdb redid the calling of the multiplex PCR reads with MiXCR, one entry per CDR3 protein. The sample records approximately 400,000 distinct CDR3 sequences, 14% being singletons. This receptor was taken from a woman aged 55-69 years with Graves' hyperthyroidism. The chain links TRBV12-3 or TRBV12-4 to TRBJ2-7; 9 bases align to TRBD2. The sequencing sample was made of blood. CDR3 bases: TGTGCCAGCAGTTTTAGCGGGAGCTCCTACGAGCAGTACTTC. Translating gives CASSFSGSSYEQYF.